The rows below give T cell receptor beta chains drawn from one sample of a study of identical twins. TCRdb ran MiXCR on the 5' RACE reads and lists one entry per CDR3 protein. Of about 700,000 distinct CDR3 sequences listed, over 8.5% are singletons. These data were also filed under a second study, of yellow fever vaccine responses in identical twins.

The material sequenced was PBMCs. All receptors come from a woman under 30 in good health. Both conserved end residues are part of each CDR3. The D gene is left open where the match is weak. The size field is filled for only some rows; it gives once, few, many or a size class.

CAIRGRKRNTEAFF TGTGCGATCAGGGGTAGAAAAAGGAACACTGAAGCTTTCTTT 14 many TRBV21-1 - TRBJ1-1
CASSLTLAKNIQYF TGTGCCAGCAGCCTAACTCTAGCCAAAAACATTCAGTACTTC 14 many TRBV7-2 - TRBJ2-4
CASSLIDRAFYEQYF TGTGCCAGCAGCTTGATCGACAGGGCTTTCTACGAGCAGTACTTC 15 few TRBV5-5 TRBD1 TRBJ2-7
CASSANKESYEQYF TGTGCCAGCAGTGCTAACAAGGAGTCCTACGAGCAGTACTTC 14 - TRBV2 - TRBJ2-7
CASSFRESLYNEQFF TGTGCCAGCAGTTTCCGGGAGTCCCTTTACAATGAGCAGTTCTTC 15 few TRBV27 - TRBJ2-1
CSARQGNGYTF TGCAGCGCAAGACAGGGAAATGGCTACACCTTC 11 many TRBV29-1 TRBD1 TRBJ1-2
CASSLIGGYYEQYF TGCGCCAGCAGCTTGATCGGAGGTTACTACGAGCAGTACTTC 14 - TRBV5-1 - TRBJ2-7
CSARSDRIYEQYF TGCAGTGCTAGGAGCGACAGGATATACGAGCAGTACTTC 13 few TRBV20-1 - TRBJ2-7
CSVDVAGGYEQFF TGCAGCGTTGATGTTGCGGGGGGCTATGAGCAGTTCTTC 13 - TRBV29-1 TRBD2 TRBJ2-1
CASSELRGSQETQYF TGTGCCAGCAGTGAGCTTCGGGGTAGCCAAGAGACCCAGTACTTC 15 - TRBV6-1 - TRBJ2-5
CASSLDGLAGATGELFF TGTGCCAGCAGCTTAGATGGACTAGCGGGGGCGACCGGGGAGCTGTTTTTT 17 few TRBV7-8 TRBD2 TRBJ2-2
CSARASTVAGYTF TGCAGTGCTAGAGCGTCGACAGTGGCTGGCTACACCTTC 13 few TRBV20-1 - TRBJ1-2
CASSPTGLGSPLHF TGTGCCAGCAGTCCGACAGGGTTGGGATCACCCCTCCACTTT 14 - TRBV12-3/TRBV12-4 TRBD1 TRBJ1-6
CAISESGARSHNEQFF TGTGCCATCAGTGAGTCAGGGGCTAGATCCCACAATGAGCAGTTCTTC 16 - TRBV10-3 - TRBJ2-1
CASSQIRETQYF TGTGCCAGCAGCCAAATAAGGGAGACCCAGTACTTC 12 - TRBV2 - TRBJ2-5
CASSPRPDYNEQFF TGTGCCAGCAGCCCTAGGCCTGACTACAATGAGCAGTTCTTC 14 few TRBV11-2 - TRBJ2-1
CSAAVQRDQETQYF TGCAGTGCTGCGGTGCAGCGGGACCAAGAGACCCAGTACTTC 14 - TRBV20-1 - TRBJ2-5
CASSAMREAFF TGTGCCAGCAGTGCTATGAGGGAAGCTTTCTTT 11 few TRBV7-9 - TRBJ1-1
CASSVAGDSHNEQFF TGTGCCAGCAGTGTGGCGGGCGACTCTCACAATGAGCAGTTCTTC 15 few TRBV25-1 - TRBJ2-1
CASSPGTANQETQYF TGTGCCAGTAGTCCCGGGACAGCCAACCAAGAGACCCAGTACTTC 15 - TRBV19 TRBD1 TRBJ2-5
CASLEGPGGALYDEQFF TGTGCCAGCTTGGAGGGCCCAGGGGGGGCCCTTTATGATGAGCAGTTCTTC 17 - TRBV7-2 - TRBJ2-1
CASKPGVLGEPQPQHF TGTGCCAGCAAGCCTGGCGTGTTGGGGGAGCCTCAGCCCCAGCATTTT 16 many TRBV12-3/TRBV12-4 - TRBJ1-5
CASSVTGLGNTEAFF TGTGCCAGCAGCGTTACAGGGTTGGGGAACACTGAAGCTTTCTTT 15 few TRBV9 - TRBJ1-1
CASSQESRGGGEQFF TGTGCCAGCAGCCAAGAATCGCGGGGGGGCGGTGAGCAGTTCTTC 15 - TRBV4-2 TRBD2 TRBJ2-1
CSVQEREGRGEQYF TGCAGTGTCCAGGAGCGGGAGGGCCGTGGTGAGCAGTACTTC 14 few TRBV20-1 TRBD2 TRBJ2-7
CASSKGDRTGRYGYTF TGTGCCAGCAGCAAAGGGGATAGGACAGGGCGGTATGGCTACACCTTC 16 few TRBV21-1 - TRBJ1-2
CSARDPGAGAIQETQYF TGCAGTGCTAGAGATCCCGGGGCGGGAGCCATCCAAGAGACCCAGTACTTC 17 - TRBV20-1 TRBD2 TRBJ2-5
CASSLEAGAFNEKLFF TGTGCCAGCAGCTTAGAAGCGGGGGCCTTTAATGAAAAACTGTTTTTT 16 few TRBV7-9 - TRBJ1-4
CASSQEAGTLQETQYF TGTGCCAGCAGCCAAGAAGCCGGGACTCTCCAAGAGACCCAGTACTTC 16 few TRBV4-2 - TRBJ2-5
CATAGETQYF TGTGCCACAGCGGGGGAGACCCAGTACTTC 10 few TRBV7-9 TRBD2 TRBJ2-5
CAISEPDRGGNTIYF TGTGCCATCAGTGAACCGGACAGGGGAGGAAACACCATATATTTT 15 many TRBV10-3 TRBD1 TRBJ1-3
CATSRDKWEGPHEQYF TGTGCCACCAGCAGAGATAAGTGGGAGGGCCCCCACGAGCAGTACTTC 16 many TRBV15 TRBD2 TRBJ2-7
CAISESTSGSVTGELFF TGTGCCATCAGTGAATCGACTAGCGGGAGTGTGACCGGGGAGCTGTTTTTT 17 few TRBV10-3 TRBD2 TRBJ2-2
CSVDRTSGVDEQFF TGCAGCGTTGACAGGACTAGCGGGGTCGATGAGCAGTTCTTC 14 - TRBV29-1 TRBD2 TRBJ2-1
CASSPRTGLNEQYF TGTGCCAGTAGTCCCCGGACAGGGTTAAACGAGCAGTACTTC 14 few TRBV19 TRBD1 TRBJ2-7
CASSTGLLDGETQYF TGCGCCAGCAGCACCGGACTCCTCGATGGGGAGACCCAGTACTTC 15 - TRBV5-1 - TRBJ2-5
CASSLVGKTGELFF TGTGCCAGCAGCCTCGTGGGAAAGACCGGGGAGCTGTTTTTT 14 few TRBV2 - TRBJ2-2
CASSVTSISEQYF TGTGCCAGCAGTGTCACCAGCATCAGCGAGCAGTACTTC 13 many TRBV25-1 - TRBJ2-7
CASSLVMDTGELFF TGTGCCAGCAGCTTAGTGATGGACACCGGGGAGCTGTTTTTT 14 many TRBV7-9 - TRBJ2-2
CASGNRGLAQQYF TGTGCCAGCGGCAACAGGGGGCTCGCCCAGCAGTACTTC 13 many TRBV6-1 TRBD1 TRBJ2-7
CASQGTPNEQFF TGTGCCAGCCAGGGAACCCCCAATGAGCAGTTCTTC 12 - TRBV28 - TRBJ2-1
CAAERVWGTDTQYF TGTGCCGCGGAGCGTGTGTGGGGCACAGATACGCAGTATTTT 14 few TRBV28 - TRBJ2-3
CASSLGFQPQHF TGTGCCAGCAGCTTAGGGTTCCAGCCCCAGCATTTT 12 - TRBV12-3/TRBV12-4 - TRBJ1-5
CASSPMTGMEQPQHF TGTGCCAGCAGCCCCATGACGGGGATGGAGCAGCCCCAGCATTTT 15 - TRBV4-2 - TRBJ1-5
CSVVRVGSYEQYF TGCAGCGTTGTCAGGGTAGGATCCTACGAGCAGTACTTC 13 - TRBV29-1 - TRBJ2-7
CASSLVAGERVGYNEQFF TGCGCCAGCAGCTTGGTTGCGGGGGAAAGGGTCGGATACAATGAGCAGTTCTTC 18 few TRBV5-1 TRBD2 TRBJ2-1
CASSFRPTGSSEKLFF TGCGCCAGCAGCTTTCGGCCGACGGGTTCGAGTGAAAAACTGTTTTTT 16 - TRBV5-1 - TRBJ1-4
CAIGKTEGTIYF TGTGCCATCGGGAAGACAGAAGGCACCATATATTTT 12 - TRBV10-3 - TRBJ1-3